Shown below are 2 T cell receptor beta chains from a single sample sequenced in a study of T-cell memory formation after mild COVID-19. One entry per CDR3 protein, called by TCRdb with MiXCR from the 5' RACE reads. Of 110,000 to 150,000 distinct CDR3 sequences in the sample, around 15% were seen once. The sequencing sample was made of PBMCs or a T cell subset sorted from them (not recorded which). These receptors all come from an adult woman who had mild COVID-19 (a few samples of this study predate the infection). Cell type and time point are not known.

At least ten counts were recorded for this clonotype. This CDR3 is CSVEITEYEQYF. In nucleotides, the CDR3 is TGCAGCGTTGAAATCACAGAGTACGAGCAGTACTTC. The chain recombines TRBV29-1 with TRBJ2-7; D unresolved. The CDR3 has 12 amino acids. V dropped 2 bases and J dropped 4 bases, with 9 bases sitting between them. CDR1 is SQVTM, CDR2 ANQGSEA, per germline.

In its sample, this clonotype was seen once. With a much larger clone just one base away, this may be a read error. The chain joins TRBV7-9 to TRBJ1-2, with unresolved D. Germline CDR1 and CDR2: SEHNR and FQNEAQ (reference sequence). The CDR3 length is 17 residues. V was trimmed by 2 bases and J by 3 bases, leaving 19 bases between them. The CDR3 bases are TGTGCCAGCAGCTTAATGTCTGAGACACTCGACCACTATGGCTACACCTTC. Translating gives CASSLMSETLDHYGYTF. Full variable domain (missing parts from reference TRBV7-9 and TRBJ1-2): DTGVSQNPRHKITKRGQNVTFRCDPISEHNRLYWYRQTLGQGPEFLTYFQNEAQLEKSRLLSDRFSAERPKGSFSTLEIQRTEQGDSAMYLCASSLMSETLDHYGYTFGSGTRLTVV.